This is a list of T cell receptor beta chains from one sample in a study of technical replicates of blood from a handful of donors. TCRdb's table, derived via immunoSEQ multiplex PCR, lists solely in-frame clones and lacks some. The sample comprises around 57,000 clones, around 97% of which are singletons, and just under 0.2% rests with the top ten. Sequenced sample: T cells isolated from PBMCs. The source of these receptors is a human donor in good health. The CDR3 runs from the conserved cysteine through the conserved F or W. Fields, in order: V gene, D gene, clone size, J gene, CDR3 DNA, CDR3 protein. The D gene is left open where the match is weak. The size field is filled for only some rows; it gives once, few, many or a size class.

>TRBV4-1|.|.|TRBJ1-5
TGCGCCAGCAGCCAAGTCTTCCCCAGGGGCAATCAGCCCCAGCATTTT
CASSQVFPRGNQPQHF
>TRBV19|.|.|TRBJ2-2
TGTGCCAGTAGTATAAACATGAACACCGGGGAGCTGTTTTTT
CASSINMNTGELFF
>TRBV29-1|TRBD2|.|TRBJ2-1
TGCAGCGTTGAAGACGGACCCGAACTAGCGGGAGGGTCGAATGAGCAGTTCTTC
CSVEDGPELAGGSNEQFF
>TRBV27|.|.|TRBJ1-1
TGTGCCAGCAGGGCTTTTTTGAACACTGAAGCTTTCTTT
CASRAFLNTEAFF
>TRBV5-1|.|.|TRBJ1-6
TGCGCCAGCAGCTTGGGTCAGGATAATTCACCCCTCCACTTT
CASSLGQDNSPLHF
>TRBV6-4|.|once|TRBJ2-2
TGTGCCAGCAGCTCCCTGTTTTCGACGGGATCCGGGGAGCTGTTTTTT
CASSSLFSTGSGELFF
>TRBV5-1|.|.|TRBJ1-1
TGCGCCAGCGTTAGACGACCTGGGGGGACTGAAGCTTTCTTT
CASVRRPGGTEAFF
>TRBV11-3|TRBD2|.|TRBJ2-7
TGTGCCAGCAGCTTAGGTAGCGGGGCCTACGAGCAGTACTTC
CASSLGSGAYEQYF
>TRBV4-1|.|.|TRBJ2-1
TGCGCCAGCAGCCAAGTCGGTACAGGGAGTTTCAATCCTTACAATGAGCAGTTCTTC
CASSQVGTGSFNPYNEQFF
>TRBV15|.|.|TRBJ2-5
TGTGCCACCAGCAGAGGGAGGTCAGTAGCCCAAGAGACCCAGTACTTC
CATSRGRSVAQETQYF
>TRBV20-1|.|.|TRBJ1-4
TGCAGTGCTAGGCGTGAAAAACTGTTTTTT
CSARREKLFF
>TRBV28|TRBD2|.|TRBJ2-2
TGTGCCAGCAGTCCCCCTGGGCTAGCGGGATTTGGGGTCGGGGAGCTGTTTTTT
CASSPPGLAGFGVGELFF
>TRBV29-1|TRBD1|.|TRBJ1-2
TGCAGCGTTGGCCGTGTTGGGCAGGGGGACAGCTATGGCTACACCTTC
CSVGRVGQGDSYGYTF
>TRBV9|.|.|TRBJ2-5
TGTGCCAGCAGCGTAGGTCCTACCAGGGCCCAAGAGACCCAGTACTTC
CASSVGPTRAQETQYF
>TRBV5-1|.|.|TRBJ2-7
TGCGCCAGCAGCTTTTCCCTCTCCTACGAGCAGTACTTC
CASSFSLSYEQYF
>TRBV19|TRBD1|.|TRBJ1-4
TGTGCCAGTAGTCGGACAGGGAGTAATGAAAAACTGTTTTTT
CASSRTGSNEKLFF
>TRBV27|.|.|TRBJ2-3
TGTGCCAGCAGAACCTCCGTGGAGGGCCTTAATACGCAGTATTTT
CASRTSVEGLNTQYF
>TRBV11-2|.|.|TRBJ1-5
TGTGCCAGCAGCTTAGATATGGGAGCAAATCAGCCCCAGCATTTT
CASSLDMGANQPQHF
>TRBV6-6|TRBD1|.|TRBJ2-1
TGTGCCAGCAGTTACTCTCTACAGGGGGACAATGAGCAGTTCTTC
CASSYSLQGDNEQFF
>TRBV28|.|.|TRBJ2-3
TGTGCCAGCAGTTTCCGGGGAGATACGCAGTATTTT
CASSFRGDTQYF
>TRBV4-1|.|.|TRBJ2-7
TGCGCCAGCAGCCAATTCACAAGCGCCCCGGGGACCTACGAGCAGTACTTC
CASSQFTSAPGTYEQYF
>TRBV6-5|.|.|TRBJ1-3
TGTGCCAGCAGTTCCGTTCGGAGGGGAGATGGAAACACCATATATTTT
CASSSVRRGDGNTIYF
>TRBV27|.|.|TRBJ2-1
TGTGCCAGCAGTTTGGGAGGTTCCTACAATGAGCAGTTCTTC
CASSLGGSYNEQFF
>TRBV5-6|.|.|TRBJ1-3
TGTGCCAGCAGCTTGTACTCGTTTGGAAACACCATATATTTT
CASSLYSFGNTIYF
>TRBV6-5|.|.|TRBJ1-5
TGTGCCAGCAGTTCTCTGAATCAGCCCCAGCATTTT
CASSSLNQPQHF
>TRBV7-6|TRBD1|.|TRBJ2-7
TGTGCCAGCAGCGGGGGACAGCGCTACGAGCAGTACTTC
CASSGGQRYEQYF
>TRBV27|TRBD1|.|TRBJ1-2
TGTGCCAGCAGAGGACCGGACAGGGTCTTTGGCTACACCTTC
CASRGPDRVFGYTF
>TRBV30|.|.|TRBJ2-5
TGTGCCTGGTGCCCATACCGGGGGACGGGGCCAACTCAAGAGACCCAGTACTTC
CAWCPYRGTGPTQETQYF
>TRBV5-1|TRBD2|.|TRBJ2-1
TGCGCCAGCAGCTTGGGACTAGCGGGAGGGGAGCAGTTCTTC
CASSLGLAGGEQFF
>TRBV28|TRBD1|.|TRBJ1-2
TGTGCCAGCAGCTCCTCATGGGACAGGGGGGACTATGGCTACACCTTC
CASSSSWDRGDYGYTF
>TRBV9|TRBD1|once|TRBJ2-5
TGTGCCAGCAGCCTTATACCGGGACAGGGGATACAGACCCAGTACTTC
CASSLIPGQGIQTQYF
>TRBV6-1|TRBD1|.|TRBJ2-5
TGTGCCAGCAGGGGGACAGAGAAAGAGACCCAGTACTTC
CASRGTEKETQYF
>TRBV2|.|.|TRBJ1-1
TGTGCCAGCAGTTATGGACGCGGGGGAACCACTGAAGCTTTCTTT
CASSYGRGGTTEAFF
>TRBV15|.|.|TRBJ1-4
TGTGCCACCAGCAGAGCCGGTGAAAAACTGTTTTTT
CATSRAGEKLFF
>TRBV7-9|.|.|TRBJ1-1
TGTGCCAGCAGCTTATCGGGCAGGGCCATGAACACTGAAGCTTTCTTT
CASSLSGRAMNTEAFF
>TRBV6-4|TRBD1|.|TRBJ2-5
TGTGCCAGCAGTGATCTTGACAGGGCCCAAGAGACCCAGTACTTC
CASSDLDRAQETQYF
>TRBV6-1|.|.|TRBJ2-7
TGTGCCAGCGTCAGCGTAAGGGAGGACTACGAGCAGTACTTC
CASVSVREDYEQYF
>TRBV25-1|.|.|TRBJ2-2
TGTGCCAGCAGACAAGCGAACACCGGGGAGCTGTTTTTT
CASRQANTGELFF
>TRBV6-5|TRBD1|once|TRBJ2-3
TGTGCCAGCAGTTTAGCAGGGGGTTCAGGCACAGATACGCAGTATTTT
CASSLAGGSGTDTQYF
>TRBV6-5|.|.|TRBJ1-2
TGTGCCAGCAAGCGGGGGGAAAACTATGGCTACACCTTC
CASKRGENYGYTF
>TRBV6-5|TRBD2|.|TRBJ2-7
TGTGCCAGCAGCCTAGGGACTAGCGGCCACTACGAGCAGTACTTC
CASSLGTSGHYEQYF
>TRBV13|TRBD1|.|TRBJ2-7
TGTGCCAGCAGCATAAGACAGGGGGCTAGGGAGCAGTACTTC
CASSIRQGAREQYF
>TRBV6-4|TRBD1|once|TRBJ2-7
TGTGCCACCCGGGACAGGGTCTACGAGCAGTACTTC
CATRDRVYEQYF
>TRBV2|.|.|TRBJ2-5
TGTGCCAGCAGTGAAACTAGCCTAAATCAGAAGACCCAGTACTTC
CASSETSLNQKTQYF
>TRBV2|TRBD1|.|TRBJ1-2
TGTGCCAGCAGTGTAGGACAGGGGGCGTATGGCTACACCTTC
CASSVGQGAYGYTF
>TRBV6-6|TRBD1|.|TRBJ2-7
TGTGCCAGCATCCGTGGGACAGGGGCCTCCTACGAGCAGTACTTC
CASIRGTGASYEQYF
>TRBV29-1|.|.|TRBJ1-6
TGCAGCGTTGGATTCCGGGAGGATTCACCCCTCCACTTT
CSVGFREDSPLHF
>TRBV28|.|.|TRBJ2-7
TGTGCCAGCAGTACCCGCCAGGAATCCTACGAGCAGTACTTC
CASSTRQESYEQYF
>TRBV25-1|.|.|TRBJ1-2
TGTGCCAGCAGTCATTTTGGTCAGGCTGAATATGGCTACACCTTC
CASSHFGQAEYGYTF